Presented here are 13 T cell receptor beta chains from one specimen sequenced in a study of T cells in Graves' hyperthyroidism and ophthalmopathy. TCR beta CDR3 regions were amplified from RNA transcripts. When the TCR CDR3 underwent first-round RT-PCR, the HTBI primer set was used. TCRdb reanalysed the multiplex PCR reads using MiXCR and keeps one entry per CDR3 protein. The table includes roughly 800,000 distinct CDR3 sequences, roughly 40% detected once. Material for sequencing was blood. The receptors were sampled from a man aged 18 to 35 with Graves' hyperthyroidism.

This clonotype was observed a few times. The chain combines TRBV3-1 with TRBJ2-7; D is perhaps TRBD1 or TRBD2 (5 bases each). The ends were cut back, 6 bases at V and 7 bases at J, with 19 bases in the middle. The CDR3 consists of 14 residues. Germline assignment: CDR1 LGHDT and CDR2 YNNKEL (reference sequence). The CDR3 loop reads CASRPEWGTGEQYF. The CDR3 DNA sequence: TGTGCCAGCAGACCCGAGTGGGGGACCGGGGAGCAGTACTTC.

This clonotype showed up many times. The chain is built from TRBV7-2 and TRBJ1-4; D unresolved. The CDR3 totals 16 residues. Trimming stripped 1 base from V and 3 bases from J, with 12 bases between. Germline assignment: CDR1 SGHTA and CDR2 FQGNSA. The CDR3 DNA reads TGTGCCAGCAGCTTAGGCCCGTACGTAGCTAATGAAAAACTGTTTTTT. Translating gives CASSLGPYVANEKLFF. The whole variable domain, remainder taken from reference TRBV7-2 and TRBJ1-4, is GAGVSQSPSNKVTEKGKDVELRCDPISGHTALYWYRQSLGQGLEFLIYFQGNSAPDKSGLPSDRFSAERTGGSVSTLTIQRTQQEDSAVYLCASSLGPYVANEKLFFGSGTQLSVL.

In its sample, this clonotype was seen many times. The CDR3, as DNA: TGTGCCATCAGTGTGGACAGGGCCTCCTACGAGCAGTACTTC. Protein product: CAISVDRASYEQYF. The chain joins TRBV10-3 to TRBJ2-7, with 8 bases identical to TRBD1. The J segment lost 0 bases and the V segment lost 4 bases, leaving 2 bases of the junction unmatched. The CDR3 has 14 residues. Germline CDR1 reads ENHRY; CDR2 reads SYGVKD.

V and J are TRBV25-1 and TRBJ2-5; D is unresolved. Trimming removed 0 bases at V and 5 bases at J, with 7 bases between. The germline CDR1 and CDR2 sequences are MGHDK and SYGVNS. This CDR3 region has 13 residues. The CDR3, as DNA: TGTGCCAGCAGTGAATACGGGTTGGAGACCCAGTACTTC. It translates to CASSEYGLETQYF.

The V call is TRBV19, the J call TRBJ1-5; 8 bases are shared with TRBD1. The CDR3 extends over 16 amino acids. CDR1 and CDR2 (germline): LNHDA, SQIVND (reference sequence). With 9 bases clipped from V and 1 base from J, the junction kept 11 bases outside the gene matches. The CDR3, as DNA: TGTGCCAGCGCAGGACAGGGCGACGCGAGCAATCAGCCCCAGCATTTT. Residues: CASAGQGDASNQPQHF.

This clonotype has a count of ten or more. The chain is built from TRBV9 and TRBJ1-3; 7 bases match TRBD1. V lost 2 bases, J lost 3 bases, and 8 bases stayed unmatched. This CDR3 contains 16 residues. In germline, CDR1 is SGDLS, CDR2 YYNGEE. This CDR3 is CASSVDRPSGGNTIYF. The CDR3 DNA follows: TGTGCCAGCAGCGTGGACAGGCCGTCAGGTGGAAACACCATATATTTT. The complete variable domain, with remaining parts taken from reference TRBV9 and TRBJ1-3, reads DSGVTQTPKHLITATGQRVTLRCSPRSGDLSVYWYQQSLDQGLQFLIQYYNGEERAKGNILERFSAQQFPDLHSELNLSSLELGDSALYFCASSVDRPSGGNTIYFGEGSWLTVV.

This clonotype was detected only a few times. The V gene is TRBV7-9, the J gene TRBJ1-6, with 7 positions matching TRBD1. V was clipped by 3 bases and J by 5 bases; unmatched bases: 7. CDR3 length equals 16 residues. Germline V lookup: CDR1 SEHNR, CDR2 FQNEAQ (reference sequence). CDR3 sequence (DNA): TGTGCCAGCAGCTTTAGAAGAGGGGGCAATAATTCACCCCTCCACTTT. It encodes CASSFRRGGNNSPLHF. Full variable domain (rest looked up from reference TRBV7-9 and TRBJ1-6): DTGVSQNPRHKITKRGQNVTFRCDPISEHNRLYWYRQTLGQGPEFLTYFQNEAQLEKSRLLSDRFSAERPKGSFSTLEIQRTEQGDSAMYLCASSFRRGGNNSPLHFGNGTRLTVT.

The chain carries TRBV10-1 and TRBJ1-1; a weak D match, TRBD1 (6 bases). The V gene lost 5 bases and the J gene lost 1 base, with 17 bases spanning the gap. Germline loops: CDR1 WNHNN, CDR2 SYGVQD (reference sequence). The CDR3 runs 16 residues. In nucleotides, the CDR3 is TGCGCCAGCAGTAGCGTGCGGACAGTCCAGAACACTGAAGCTTTCTTT. This gives the protein CASSSVRTVQNTEAFF.

The V and J genes are TRBV6-5 and TRBJ1-1; the D is unclear. Germline V gives CDR1 MNHEY, CDR2 SVGAGI. The V end was cut by 3 bases, the J end by 8 bases, with 10 bases between. This CDR3 region has 12 residues. The CDR3 reads CASSYLVKEAFF. The CDR3 bases are TGTGCCAGCAGTTATCTCGTGAAGGAAGCTTTCTTT.

The chain joins TRBV29-1 to TRBJ1-1; 7 bases line up with TRBD1. Trimming took 8 bases from V and 1 from J; bases not matched to a gene: 10. The CDR3 totals 14 residues. CDR1 SQVTM and CDR2 ANQGSEA come from the germline V gene. In DNA form, the CDR3 reads TGCAGCCTCCGGGACAGCTACACGAACACTGAAGCTTTCTTT. Translating gives CSLRDSYTNTEAFF.

With regard to this clonotype: Sequence at one end of the junction differs from germline and may be a read error. This chain connects TRBV7-2 to TRBJ1-2; D is uncertain. CDR1 and CDR2 (germline): SGHTA, FQGNSA. The CDR3 runs 12 residues. CDR3 nucleotides: TGTGCCAGCAACGGGATAGGGTATGGCCACACCTTC. It encodes CASNGIGYGHTF.

This chain links TRBV4-3 with TRBJ2-5; D unresolved. Germline assignment: CDR1 LGHNA and CDR2 YSLEER. The CDR3 has 15 residues. Trimming stripped 0 bases from V and 4 bases from J, with 12 bases between. CDR3 sequence: CASSQDLQPRETQYF. The CDR3 nucleotides are TGCGCCAGCAGCCAAGATTTACAGCCTAGAGAGACCCAGTACTTC.

This clonotype appeared once. The chain recombines TRBV6-5 with TRBJ2-2; 9 nucleotides line up with TRBD2. Germline V gene sequence: CDR1 MNHEY, CDR2 SVGAGI. V lost 6 bases, J lost 3 bases, and 5 bases stayed unmatched. The CDR3 contains 15 residues. Here the CDR3 DNA reads TGTGCCAGCAGGGGAAGCGGGGGGTACACCGGGGAGCTGTTTTTT. It is translated as CASRGSGGYTGELFF.